The 30 T cell receptor beta chains presented below share a single source sample, sequenced in a study of T cells in Graves' hyperthyroidism and ophthalmopathy. Regions amplified from RNA transcripts were the TCR beta CDR3 regions. Using the HTBI primer set, a first-round RT-PCR was run on the TCR CDR3. TCRdb reprocessed the multiplex PCR reads with MiXCR, giving one entry per CDR3 protein. The table shows about 400,000 distinct CDR3 sequences, with about 15% occurring only once. The specimen sequenced was blood. Receptors were obtained from a man between 18 and 35 years old with Graves' ophthalmopathy.

About this clonotype itself: The junction does not match germline at one end; this may be a read error. The CDR3 here is CASSTGGASEKLVF. CDR3 in DNA: TGCGCCAGCAGTACCGGAGGGGCAAGTGAAAAACTGGTTTTT. This chain uses TRBV5-1 with TRBJ1-4; the D gene is possibly TRBD1 (5 bases). The CDR3 length is 14 residues. Looked up from germline, CDR1 is SGHRS and CDR2 is YFSETQ.

This clonotype was observed many times. This rearrangement joins TRBV20-1 to TRBJ2-7; 8 bases are a match to TRBD1. This CDR3 comprises 13 residues. Germline CDR1 and CDR2: DFQATT and SNEGSKA (reference sequence). V dropped 5 bases and J dropped 3; count of bases not matched to a gene: 6. The CDR3 reads CSALTGEDYEQYF. The CDR3 nucleotides are TGCAGTGCTTTGACAGGGGAGGACTACGAGCAGTACTTC.

The chain joins TRBV5-8 to TRBJ2-7; TRBD2 is a possible D gene (6 bases). Germline CDR1 SGHTS, CDR2 YDEGEE. The CDR3 runs to 19 residues. The V end was cut by 0 bases, the J end by 5 bases, with 27 bases between. The CDR3 sequence: CASSLAPRFFAGRSDEQYF. The CDR3 DNA sequence: TGTGCCAGCAGCTTGGCCCCGAGGTTTTTTGCGGGGAGGAGCGACGAGCAGTACTTC.

The rearrangement uses TRBV20-1 and TRBJ1-3; perhaps TRBD1 as D (6 bases). This CDR3 spans 14 amino acids. V was cut by 7 bases and J by 0 bases, with 13 bases left in between. Per germline, CDR1 DFQATT and CDR2 SNEGSKA (reference sequence). This CDR3 reads CSVQTGRSGNTIYF. The CDR3 DNA reads TGCAGTGTCCAGACAGGCCGCTCTGGAAACACCATATATTTT.

There are many counts of this clonotype. This rearrangement joins TRBV27 to TRBJ1-1; 11 nucleotides agree with TRBD1. V dropped 4 bases and J dropped 5; count of bases not matched to a gene: 12. Germline lookup yields CDR1 MNHEY and CDR2 SMNVEV (reference sequence). This CDR3 is built from 17 residues. The CDR3 here is CASSSDRGHRRGTEAFF. CDR3 nucleotides: TGTGCCAGCAGTTCGGACAGGGGGCATAGAAGGGGAACTGAAGCTTTCTTT.

Ten or more counts support this clonotype. The J gene is TRBJ2-7, the V gene TRBV11-2, with D tentatively TRBD1 or TRBD2 (5 bases each). CDR1 and CDR2 (germline): SGHAT, FQNNGV. V shed 5 bases and J shed 3 bases, with 11 bases lying between them. This CDR3 is built from 13 residues. CDR3 sequence: CASSLGTRYEQYF. The CDR3 nucleotides are TGTGCCAGCAGCCTTGGGACCCGCTACGAGCAGTACTTC.

About this clonotype: A read error may be the cause here, since a much bigger clone is one base away. The chain carries TRBV30 and TRBJ2-1, with unresolved D. Germline V gives CDR1 GTSNPN, CDR2 SVGIG (reference sequence). The V end lost 0 bases, the J end lost 10 bases, and 7 bases lay between the germline ends. This CDR3 region has 11 residues. The CDR3 reads CAWSVGSEQFF. The CDR3 DNA reads as TGTGCCTGGAGTGTTGGATCCGAGCAGTTCTTC. Combining the CDR3 with reference TRBV30 and TRBJ2-1 gives the whole variable domain SQTIHQWPATLVQPVGSPLSLECTVEGTSNPNLYWYRQAAGRGLQLLFYSVGIGQISSEVPQNLSASRPQDRQFILSSKKLLLSDSGFYLCAWSVGSEQFFGPGTRLTVL.

This clonotype occurred a few times. This chain joins TRBV5-1 and TRBJ2-2; TRBD2 aligns across 9 bases. The V and J ends lost 7 bases and 4 bases, in that order; junction bases with no gene match: 5. The germline CDR1 and CDR2 sequences are SGHRS and YFSETQ. The CDR3 sequence is 14 residues long. CDR3 bases: TGCGCCAGCGCCGGGACTAGCATCACCGGGGAGCTGTTTTTT. Its protein product is CASAGTSITGELFF.

The rearrangement joins TRBV7-9 to TRBJ1-4; D is perhaps TRBD1 (5 bases). The CDR3 spans 14 residues. The V end was cut by 0 bases, the J end by 7 bases, with 9 bases between. Germline V gene sequence: CDR1 SEHNR, CDR2 FQNEAQ (reference sequence). In DNA form, the CDR3 reads TGTGCCAGCAGCTTAGCAGGGGTTCGTGAAAAACTGTTTTTT. Amino acids: CASSLAGVREKLFF.

This clonotype was seen at least ten times. The J gene is TRBJ2-7, the V gene TRBV20-1; D is undetermined. Germline lookup yields CDR1 DFQATT and CDR2 SNEGSKA (reference sequence). The CDR3 covers 14 residues. Deletions cut 1 base from V and 2 bases from J, with 12 bases between. CDR3 nucleotides: TGCAGTGCTAGAGGGTCTTATCAAACCTACGAGCAGTACTTC. Its translation: CSARGSYQTYEQYF.

Regarding this clonotype: This likely comes from a read error, as the CDR3 has no conserved phenylalanine or tryptophan at its end. This chain links TRBV6-1 with TRBJ2-5; tentatively, D is TRBD2 (6 bases). Germline CDR1 MNHNS, CDR2 SASEGT. V lost 5 bases and J 2 bases, leaving 21 bases between the germline ends. This CDR3 comprises 17 residues. The CDR3: CASSTGRTRRGQETQYL. The CDR3 DNA reads as TGTGCCAGCAGTACGGGGAGGACGAGGAGGGGTCAAGAGACCCAGTACCTC.

V usage is TRBV6-4 and J usage is TRBJ1-5; TRBD1 is a possible D gene (5 bases). This CDR3 has 16 residues. In germline, CDR1 is MRHNA, CDR2 SNTAGT. Trimming stripped 3 bases from V and 0 bases from J, with 12 bases between. CDR3 loop: CASSDKQVYSNQPQHF. In DNA, the CDR3 is TGTGCCAGCAGTGATAAACAGGTGTATAGCAATCAGCCCCAGCATTTT.

The chain is built from TRBV19 and TRBJ2-5; D possibly matches TRBD1 or TRBD2 (5 bases each). Trimming stripped 6 bases from V and 12 bases from J, with 23 bases between. CDR3 size: 14 residues. CDR1 LNHDA and CDR2 SQIVND come from the germline V gene (reference sequence). The CDR3 reads CASSDRFGGFGEYF. Written as DNA, the CDR3 is TGTGCCAGTAGCGACCGTTTTGGGGGTTTTGGGGAGTACTTC.

V gene TRBV2 combines with J gene TRBJ1-5, with D unclear. CDR3 length equals 13 residues. The V gene's germline CDR1 is SNHLY and CDR2 FYNNEI. V was shortened by 5 bases and J by 7 bases, with 12 bases between the two germline ends. The CDR3 region is CASSRGVGQPQHF. Here the CDR3 DNA reads TGTGCCAGCAGTAGAGGAGTTGGGCAGCCCCAGCATTTT.

This clonotype was observed at least ten times. This chain links TRBV6-1 with TRBJ2-7; D is ambiguous. The length of the CDR3 is 14 residues. Germline V gene data show CDR1 as MNHNS and CDR2 as SASEGT. Trimming left V 5 bases short and J 3 bases short, with 14 bases between. CDR3 protein: CASSSLTQNYEQYF. The CDR3 nucleotides read TGTGCCAGCAGTTCCTTGACTCAAAACTACGAGCAGTACTTC.

This clonotype was picked up many times. The V and J genes are TRBV27 and TRBJ1-2; a possible D gene is TRBD1 (5 bases). The germline V and J ends were trimmed by 4 bases and 4 bases, with 13 bases remaining between them. Germline CDR1 is MNHEY and CDR2 is SMNVEV (reference sequence). This CDR3 comprises 14 residues. CDR3 DNA sequence: TGTGCCAGCAGTTCGGACACCTCTCCCTATGGCTACACCTTC. Translating gives CASSSDTSPYGYTF.

V is TRBV11-2 and J is TRBJ2-7, with TRBD2 matching 14 bases. The V and J ends lost 5 bases and 1 base, in that order; junction bases with no gene match: 10. Germline lookup yields CDR1 SGHAT and CDR2 FQNNGV. The CDR3 length is 18 residues. Written as DNA, the CDR3 is TGTGCCAGCAGCCCACCGGGACTAGCGGGAGTAAGATCCTACGAGCAGTACTTC. This codes for CASSPPGLAGVRSYEQYF.

This clonotype was found a few times. The chain links TRBV6-2 or TRBV6-3 to TRBJ2-5, with D tentatively TRBD1 or TRBD2 (5 bases each). Trimming took off 2 bases at V and 5 bases at J, with 18 bases between the two ends. Per germline, CDR1 MNHEY and CDR2 SVGEGT. The CDR3 has 16 amino acids. The chain's CDR3 is CASSYREGNGLETQYF. The CDR3 nucleotides read TGTGCCAGCAGTTACCGCGAGGGGAACGGGTTGGAGACCCAGTACTTC.

This clonotype was found a few times. In DNA form, the CDR3 reads TGTGCCAGCAGTTTAGCCAGGGAGGGTGGCTACACCTTC. As protein: CASSLAREGGYTF. This sequence joins TRBV12-3 or TRBV12-4 and TRBJ1-2; tentative D call: TRBD1 (5 bases). V was clipped by 0 bases and J by 7 bases, with 9 bases between them. CDR3 length: 13 residues.

This clonotype appeared many times. The chain recombines TRBV7-8 with TRBJ1-2, with 9 bases matching TRBD1. V shed 6 bases, J shed 8 bases, and the junction held 4 bases outside the gene matches. This CDR3 region has 12 residues. Germline values: CDR1 SGHVS, CDR2 FQNEAQ. The CDR3 protein is CASRGQGWGYTF. The CDR3 DNA sequence: TGTGCCAGCAGGGGACAGGGTTGGGGCTACACCTTC.

This clonotype came up a few times. This rearrangement joins TRBV18 to TRBJ2-7; TRBD1 or TRBD2 may be the D gene (5 bases each). Per the germline V gene, CDR1 is KGHSH and CDR2 is LQKENI. The ends were cut back, 2 bases at V and 2 bases at J, with 10 bases in the middle. CDR3 length: 14 amino acids. The CDR3 coding sequence is TGTGCCAGCTCACCAATGGGGGATACCTACGAGCAGTACTTC. It encodes CASSPMGDTYEQYF. The full variable domain, completed using reference TRBV18 and TRBJ2-7, is NAGVMQNPRHLVRRRGQEARLRCSPMKGHSHVYWYRQLPEEGLKFMVYLQKENIIDESGMPKERFSAEFPKEGPSILRIQQVVRGDSAAYFCASSPMGDTYEQYFGPGTRLTVT.

The chain employs TRBV10-1 and TRBJ1-4, with D uncertain. V shed 9 bases and J shed 0 bases, with 14 bases lying between them. CDR1 is WNHNN and CDR2 is SYGVQD in the germline V gene (reference sequence). The CDR3 is 15 residues long. The CDR3 DNA reads as TGCGCCAGAGAAGACCCGAGTGCAACTAATGAAAAACTGTTTTTT. It codes for CAREDPSATNEKLFF.

This clonotype was counted ten times or more. This chain joins TRBV18 and TRBJ1-1, with D perhaps TRBD1 (6 bases). This CDR3 comprises 14 residues. The germline gives CDR1 KGHSH, CDR2 LQKENI. V shed 0 bases and J shed 4 bases, with 9 bases lying between them. For the CDR3, the DNA is TGTGCCAGCTCACCACCGGGGGCTGGCACTGAAGCTTTCTTT. The encoded protein is CASSPPGAGTEAFF.

Concerning this clonotype itself: A read error may explain this, as a much larger clone is one base away. The chain links TRBV20-1 to TRBJ2-7; TRBD2 matches 12 bases. Germline CDR1 DFQATT, CDR2 SNEGSKA (reference sequence). The CDR3 is made up of 18 amino acids. V trimming: 6 bases; J trimming: 4 bases; junction bases outside the gene matches: 19. The CDR3 bases are TGCAGTGCACCCCGGGGAACTAGCGGGAGGTTAGGACGGTACGAGCAGTACTTC. This codes for CSAPRGTSGRLGRYEQYF.

Ten or more counts support this clonotype. This chain uses TRBV7-8 with TRBJ1-5; D not resolved. The germline V and J ends were trimmed by 5 bases and 0 bases, with 14 bases remaining between them. The CDR3 consists of 16 residues. CDR1 and CDR2 from the germline V gene are SGHVS and FQNEAQ. The chain's CDR3 is CASSTHRRYSNQPQHF. CDR3 sequence (DNA): TGTGCCAGCAGCACCCACCGACGGTATAGCAATCAGCCCCAGCATTTT.

This clonotype occurred many times. The rearrangement links TRBV6-1 to TRBJ1-4; possible D gene TRBD1, 6 bases. The CDR3 loop spans 18 amino acids. The V and J ends lost 6 bases and 8 bases respectively, with 28 bases between them. Germline V lookup: CDR1 MNHNS, CDR2 SASEGT. CDR3 nucleotide sequence: TGTGCCAGCAGACTATCCCCCGCCGGGACACCGGAGAGAGAAAAACTGTTTTTT. Its protein is CASRLSPAGTPEREKLFF.

This clonotype was seen only a few times. This chain joins TRBV6-6 and TRBJ2-4; 7 bases are a match to TRBD1. V shed 2 bases and J 1 base; nucleotides not matched to a gene: 5. Germline V gives CDR1 MNHNY, CDR2 SVGAGI (reference sequence). The CDR3 has 16 amino acids. The CDR3 loop is CASSYLPTGAKNIQYF. CDR3 in DNA: TGTGCCAGCAGTTACCTTCCGACAGGGGCCAAAAACATTCAGTACTTC.

The chain carries TRBV29-1 and TRBJ2-3, with TRBD2 matching over 15 bases. Unmatched junction bases numbered 10, after V lost 1 base and J lost 2 bases. CDR3 length equals 19 residues. Germline V gene data show CDR1 as SQVTM and CDR2 as ANQGSEA. CDR3 nucleotide sequence: TGCAGCGTTGAAGGGTTTGGGACTAGCGGGGGGCTACCCACAGATACGCAGTATTTT. Its protein is CSVEGFGTSGGLPTDTQYF.

This clonotype came up many times. This chain uses TRBV20-1 with TRBJ2-7, with 10 bases matching TRBD1. Germline V gene sequence: CDR1 DFQATT, CDR2 SNEGSKA (reference sequence). Germline trimming cut 6 bases from V and 0 bases from J; bases unmatched to any gene: 8. The CDR3 totals 15 residues. CDR3 sequence (DNA): TGCAGTGCCAGGGCTGGGACAGGGGACTCCTACGAGCAGTACTTC. It is translated as CSARAGTGDSYEQYF.

With regard to this clonotype: A much more abundant neighbour one base away suggests this may be a read error. This chain joins TRBV24-1 and TRBJ2-1, with D maybe TRBD2 (6 bases). The end of the DNA aligns better with TRBJ2-7, so the J call may be wrong. In germline, CDR1 is KGHDR, CDR2 SFDVKD. The CDR3 runs to 16 residues. Here the CDR3 DNA reads TGTGCCACCAGTGATCCGGGACTGGGGTCCTACAATGAGCAGTACTTC. It yields the protein CATSDPGLGSYNEQYF.